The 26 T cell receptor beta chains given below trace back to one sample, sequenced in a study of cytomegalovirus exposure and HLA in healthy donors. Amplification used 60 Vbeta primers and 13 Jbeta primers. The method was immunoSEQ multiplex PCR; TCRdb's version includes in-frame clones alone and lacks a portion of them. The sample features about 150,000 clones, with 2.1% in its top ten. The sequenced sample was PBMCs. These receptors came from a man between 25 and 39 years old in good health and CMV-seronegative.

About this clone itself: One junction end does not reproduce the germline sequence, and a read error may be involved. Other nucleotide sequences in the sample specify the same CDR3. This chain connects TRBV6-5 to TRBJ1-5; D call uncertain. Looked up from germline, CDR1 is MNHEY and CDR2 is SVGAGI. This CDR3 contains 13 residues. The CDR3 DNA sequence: TGCGCCAGCAGTTACGGGGAGAGCCAGCCCCAGCATTTT. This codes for CASSYGESQPQHF.

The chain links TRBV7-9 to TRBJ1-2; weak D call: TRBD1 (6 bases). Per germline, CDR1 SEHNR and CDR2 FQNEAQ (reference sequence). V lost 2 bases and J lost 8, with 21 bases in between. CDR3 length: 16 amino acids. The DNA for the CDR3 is TGTGCCAGCAGCTTAACCCTGGGACAAATGGAGAAAGGCTACACCTTC. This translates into CASSLTLGQMEKGYTF.

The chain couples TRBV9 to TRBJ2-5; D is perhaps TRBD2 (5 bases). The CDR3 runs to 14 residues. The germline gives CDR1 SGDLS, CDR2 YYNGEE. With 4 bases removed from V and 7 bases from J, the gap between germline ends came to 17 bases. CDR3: CASSFSGRAGTQYF. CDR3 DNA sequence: TGTGCCAGCAGCTTTTCGGGTCGTGCGGGGACCCAGTACTTC.

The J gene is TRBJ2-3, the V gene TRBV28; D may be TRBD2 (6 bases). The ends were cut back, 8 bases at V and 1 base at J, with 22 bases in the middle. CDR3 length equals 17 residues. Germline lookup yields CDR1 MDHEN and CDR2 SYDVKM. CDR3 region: CASVLGGIGPGTDTQYF. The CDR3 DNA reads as TGTGCCAGCGTCCTGGGCGGGATCGGGCCCGGCACAGATACGCAGTATTTT.

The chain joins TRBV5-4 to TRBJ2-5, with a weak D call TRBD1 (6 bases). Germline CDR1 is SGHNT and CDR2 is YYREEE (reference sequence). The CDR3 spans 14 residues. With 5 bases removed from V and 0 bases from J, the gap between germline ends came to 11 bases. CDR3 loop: CASSPGQNQETQYF. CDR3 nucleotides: TGTGCCAGCAGTCCCGGACAGAACCAAGAGACCCAGTACTTC.

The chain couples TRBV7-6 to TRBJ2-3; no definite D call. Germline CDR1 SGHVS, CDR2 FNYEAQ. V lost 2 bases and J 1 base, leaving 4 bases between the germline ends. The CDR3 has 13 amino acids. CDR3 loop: CASSLPGTDTQYF. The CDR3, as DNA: TGTGCCAGCAGCTTACCAGGCACAGATACGCAGTATTTT.

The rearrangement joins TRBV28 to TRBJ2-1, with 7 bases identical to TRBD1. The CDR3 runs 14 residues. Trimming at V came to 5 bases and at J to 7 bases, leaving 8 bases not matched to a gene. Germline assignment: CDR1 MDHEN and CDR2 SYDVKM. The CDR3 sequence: CASSPRQGWNEQFF. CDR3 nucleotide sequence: TGTGCCAGCAGTCCCCGACAGGGATGGAATGAGCAGTTCTTC.

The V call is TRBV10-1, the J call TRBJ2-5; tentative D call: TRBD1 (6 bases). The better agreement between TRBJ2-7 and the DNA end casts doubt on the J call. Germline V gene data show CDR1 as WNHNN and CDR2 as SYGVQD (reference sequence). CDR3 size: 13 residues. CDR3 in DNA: TGCGCCAGCAGCGGGGACACATCCTACGAGCAGTACTTC. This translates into CASSGDTSYEQYF.

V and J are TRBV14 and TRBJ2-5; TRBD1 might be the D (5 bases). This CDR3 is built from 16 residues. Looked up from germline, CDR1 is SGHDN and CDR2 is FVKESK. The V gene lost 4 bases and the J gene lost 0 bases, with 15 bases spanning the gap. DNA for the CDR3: TGTGCCAGCAGCCCCATAGGTGGACACTACCAAGAGACCCAGTACTTC. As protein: CASSPIGGHYQETQYF.

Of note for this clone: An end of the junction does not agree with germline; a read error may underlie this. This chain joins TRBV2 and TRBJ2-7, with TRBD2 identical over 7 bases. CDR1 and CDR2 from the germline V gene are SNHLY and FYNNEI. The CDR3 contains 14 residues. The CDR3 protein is CASSESSGYYKQYF. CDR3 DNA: TGTGCCAGCAGTGAGTCTAGCGGATACTACAAGCAGTACTTC.

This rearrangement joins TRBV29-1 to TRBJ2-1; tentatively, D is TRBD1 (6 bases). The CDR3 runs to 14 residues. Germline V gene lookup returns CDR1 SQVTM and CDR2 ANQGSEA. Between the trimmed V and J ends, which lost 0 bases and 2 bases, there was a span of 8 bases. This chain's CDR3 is CSVEDRGTYNEQFF. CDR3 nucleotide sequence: TGCAGCGTTGAAGACAGGGGCACCTACAATGAGCAGTTCTTC.

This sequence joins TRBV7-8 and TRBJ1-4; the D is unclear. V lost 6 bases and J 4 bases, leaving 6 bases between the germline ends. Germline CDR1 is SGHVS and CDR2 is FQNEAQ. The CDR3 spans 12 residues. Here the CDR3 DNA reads TGTGCCAGCAGACAGTTTAATGAAAAACTGTTTTTT. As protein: CASRQFNEKLFF.

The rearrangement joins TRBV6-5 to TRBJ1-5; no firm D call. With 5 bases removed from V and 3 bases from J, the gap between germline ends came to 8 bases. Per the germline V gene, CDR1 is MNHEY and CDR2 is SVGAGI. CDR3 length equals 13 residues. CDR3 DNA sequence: TGTGCCAGCAGTCGGAGCTTCAATCAGCCCCAGCATTTT. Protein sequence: CASSRSFNQPQHF.

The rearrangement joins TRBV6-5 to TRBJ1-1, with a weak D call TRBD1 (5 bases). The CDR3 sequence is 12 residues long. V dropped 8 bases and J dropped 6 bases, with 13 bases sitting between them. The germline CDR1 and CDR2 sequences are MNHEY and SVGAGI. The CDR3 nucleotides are TGTGCCAGCCAACGGGGGAAATCTGAAGCTTTCTTT. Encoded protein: CASQRGKSEAFF.

In DNA, the CDR3 is TGTGCCAGTAAACAGGGGCTTAGCTCCTACGAGCAGTACTTC. Encoded protein: CASKQGLSSYEQYF. The chain joins TRBV6-5 to TRBJ2-7; TRBD1 aligns across 7 bases. The V gene end was trimmed by 9 bases and the J gene end by 0 bases; junction bases not matched to a gene: 8. The germline gives CDR1 MNHEY, CDR2 SVGAGI. The CDR3 is 14 amino acids.

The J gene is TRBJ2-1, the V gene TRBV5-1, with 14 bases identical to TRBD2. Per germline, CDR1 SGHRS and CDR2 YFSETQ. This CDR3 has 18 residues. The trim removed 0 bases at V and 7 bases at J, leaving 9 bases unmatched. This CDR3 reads CASSLAGTSGSGWNEQFF. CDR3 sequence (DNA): TGCGCCAGCAGCTTGGCCGGGACTAGCGGGAGTGGTTGGAATGAGCAGTTCTTC.

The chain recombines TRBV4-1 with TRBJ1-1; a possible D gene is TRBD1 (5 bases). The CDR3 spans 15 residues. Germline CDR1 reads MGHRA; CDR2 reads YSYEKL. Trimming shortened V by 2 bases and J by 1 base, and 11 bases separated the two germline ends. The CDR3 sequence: CASSQPTASNTEAFF. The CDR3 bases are TGCGCCAGCAGCCAACCGACAGCCTCGAACACTGAAGCTTTCTTT.

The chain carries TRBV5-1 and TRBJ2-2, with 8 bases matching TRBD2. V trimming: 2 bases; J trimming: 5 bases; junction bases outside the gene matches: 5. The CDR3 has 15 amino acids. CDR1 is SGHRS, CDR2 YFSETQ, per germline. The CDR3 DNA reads TGCGCCAGCAGCTTAAGCGGGAGAGGAACCGGGGAGCTGTTTTTT. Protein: CASSLSGRGTGELFF.

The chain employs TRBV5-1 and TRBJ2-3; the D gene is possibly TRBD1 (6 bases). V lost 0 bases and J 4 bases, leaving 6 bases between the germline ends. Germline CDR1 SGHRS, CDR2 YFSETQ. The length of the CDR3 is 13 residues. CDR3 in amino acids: CASSLGGPDTQYF. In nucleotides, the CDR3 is TGCGCCAGCAGCTTGGGGGGGCCAGATACGCAGTATTTT. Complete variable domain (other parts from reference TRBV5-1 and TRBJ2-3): KAGVTQTPRYLIKTRGQQVTLSCSPISGHRSVSWYQQTPGQGLQFLFEYFSETQRNKGNFPGRFSGRQFSNSRSEMNVSTLELGDSALYLCASSLGGPDTQYFGPGTRLTVL.

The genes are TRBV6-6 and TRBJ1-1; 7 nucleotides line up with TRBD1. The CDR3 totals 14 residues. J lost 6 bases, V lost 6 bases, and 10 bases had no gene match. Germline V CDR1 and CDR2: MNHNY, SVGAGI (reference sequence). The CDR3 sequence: CASSAPGTASEAFF. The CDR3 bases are TGTGCCAGCAGCGCCCCCGGGACAGCATCTGAAGCTTTCTTT.

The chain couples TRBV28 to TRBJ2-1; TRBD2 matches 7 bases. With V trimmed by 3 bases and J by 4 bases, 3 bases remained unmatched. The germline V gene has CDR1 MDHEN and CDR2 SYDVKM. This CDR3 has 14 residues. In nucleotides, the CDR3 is TGTGCCAGCAGTTTCGGGGGGTTGTACAATGAGCAGTTCTTC. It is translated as CASSFGGLYNEQFF.

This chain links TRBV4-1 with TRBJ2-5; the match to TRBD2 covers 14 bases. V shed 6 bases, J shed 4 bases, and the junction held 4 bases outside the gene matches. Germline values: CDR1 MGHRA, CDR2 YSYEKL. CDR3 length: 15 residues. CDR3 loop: CASRPTSGRAETQYF. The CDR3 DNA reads TGCGCCAGCAGGCCGACTAGCGGGAGGGCAGAGACCCAGTACTTC.

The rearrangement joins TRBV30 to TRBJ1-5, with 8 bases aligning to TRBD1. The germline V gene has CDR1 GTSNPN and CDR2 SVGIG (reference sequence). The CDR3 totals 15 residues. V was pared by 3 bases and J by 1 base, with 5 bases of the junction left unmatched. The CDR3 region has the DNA TGTGCCTGGAGCAAACAGGGGGTGAGCAATCAGCCCCAGCATTTT. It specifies CAWSKQGVSNQPQHF.

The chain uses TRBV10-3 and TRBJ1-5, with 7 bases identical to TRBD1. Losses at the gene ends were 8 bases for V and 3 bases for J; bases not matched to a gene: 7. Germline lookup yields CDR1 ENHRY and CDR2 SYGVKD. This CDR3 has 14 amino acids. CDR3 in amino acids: CAIGRGGNNQPQHF. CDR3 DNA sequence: TGTGCCATCGGTAGAGGGGGCAACAATCAGCCCCAGCATTTT.

CDR3 bases: TGTGCCAGCAGAGGGTACAGCGGGGGAGACAATGAGCAGTTCTTC. This translates into CASRGYSGGDNEQFF. This chain links TRBV6-5 with TRBJ2-1; TRBD2 agrees at 8 bases. V shed 6 bases, J shed 5 bases, and the junction held 9 bases outside the gene matches. The CDR3 contains 15 residues. Per the germline V gene, CDR1 is MNHEY and CDR2 is SVGAGI.

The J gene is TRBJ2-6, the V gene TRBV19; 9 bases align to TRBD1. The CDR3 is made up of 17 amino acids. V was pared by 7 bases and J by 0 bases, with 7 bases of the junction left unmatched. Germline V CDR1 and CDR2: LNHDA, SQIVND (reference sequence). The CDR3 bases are TGTGCCAGTAACCCGGGACAGGGACGCTCTGGGGCCAACGTCCTGACTTTC. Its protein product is CASNPGQGRSGANVLTF. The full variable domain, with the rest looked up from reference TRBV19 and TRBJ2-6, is DGGITQSPKYLFRKEGQNVTLSCEQNLNHDAMYWYRQDPGQGLRLIYYSQIVNDFQKGDIAEGYSVSREKKESFPLTVTSAQKNPTAFYLCASNPGQGRSGANVLTFGAGSRLTVL.